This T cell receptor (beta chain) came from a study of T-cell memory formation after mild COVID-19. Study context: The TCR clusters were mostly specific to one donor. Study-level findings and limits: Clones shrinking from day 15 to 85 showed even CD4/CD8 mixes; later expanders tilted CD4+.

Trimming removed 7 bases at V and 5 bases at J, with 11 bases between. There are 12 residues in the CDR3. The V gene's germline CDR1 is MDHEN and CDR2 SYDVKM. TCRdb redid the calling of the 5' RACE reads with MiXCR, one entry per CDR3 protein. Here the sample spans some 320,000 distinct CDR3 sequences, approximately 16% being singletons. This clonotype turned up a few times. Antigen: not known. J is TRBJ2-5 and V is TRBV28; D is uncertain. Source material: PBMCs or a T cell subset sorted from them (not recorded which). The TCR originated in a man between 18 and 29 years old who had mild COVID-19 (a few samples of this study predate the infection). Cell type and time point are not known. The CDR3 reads CASMGEGETQYF. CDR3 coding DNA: TGTGCCAGCATGGGCGAAGGGGAGACCCAGTACTTC. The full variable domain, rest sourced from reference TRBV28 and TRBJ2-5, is DVKVTQSSRYLVKRTGEKVFLECVQDMDHENMFWYRQDPGLGLRLIYFSYDVKMKEKGDIPEGYSVSREKKERFSLILESASTNQTSMYLCASMGEGETQYFGPGTRLLVL.